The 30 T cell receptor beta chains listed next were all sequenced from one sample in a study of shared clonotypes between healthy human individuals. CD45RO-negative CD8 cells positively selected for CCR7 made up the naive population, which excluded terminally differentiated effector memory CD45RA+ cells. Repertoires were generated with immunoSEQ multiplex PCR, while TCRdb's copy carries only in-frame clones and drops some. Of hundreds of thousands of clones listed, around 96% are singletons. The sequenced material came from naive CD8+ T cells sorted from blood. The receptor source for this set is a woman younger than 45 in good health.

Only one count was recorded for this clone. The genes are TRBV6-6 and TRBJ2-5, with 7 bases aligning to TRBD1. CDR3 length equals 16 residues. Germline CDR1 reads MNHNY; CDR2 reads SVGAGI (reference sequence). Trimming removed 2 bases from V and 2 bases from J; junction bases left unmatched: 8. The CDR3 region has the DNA TGTGCCAGCAGTTACGCGAGCCAGGGGGAACAAGAGACCCAGTACTTC. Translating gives CASSYASQGEQETQYF.

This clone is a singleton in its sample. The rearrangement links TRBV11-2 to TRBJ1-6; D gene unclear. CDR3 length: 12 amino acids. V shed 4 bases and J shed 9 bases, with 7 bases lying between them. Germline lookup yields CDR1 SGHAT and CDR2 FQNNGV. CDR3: CASSSFGSPLHF. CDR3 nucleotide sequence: TGTGCCAGCAGCTCCTTCGGTTCACCCCTCCACTTT.

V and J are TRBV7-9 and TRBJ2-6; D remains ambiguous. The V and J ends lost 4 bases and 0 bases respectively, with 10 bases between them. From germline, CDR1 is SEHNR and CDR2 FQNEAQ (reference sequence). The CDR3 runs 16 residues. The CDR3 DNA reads TGTGCCAGCAGCTCTAGAGTTCGCTCTGGGGCCAACGTCCTGACTTTC. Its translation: CASSSRVRSGANVLTF.

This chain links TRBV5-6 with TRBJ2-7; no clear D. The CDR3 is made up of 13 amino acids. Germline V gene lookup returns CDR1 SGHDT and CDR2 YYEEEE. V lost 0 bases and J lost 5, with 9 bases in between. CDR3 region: CASSLGLINEQYF. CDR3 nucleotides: TGTGCCAGCAGCTTGGGTCTAATCAACGAGCAGTACTTC.

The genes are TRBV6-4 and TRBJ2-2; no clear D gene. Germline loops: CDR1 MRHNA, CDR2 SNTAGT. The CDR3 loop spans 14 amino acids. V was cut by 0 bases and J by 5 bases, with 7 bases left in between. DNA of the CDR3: TGTGCCAGCAGTGACTCGCCCTGGACCGGGGAGCTGTTTTTT. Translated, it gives CASSDSPWTGELFF.

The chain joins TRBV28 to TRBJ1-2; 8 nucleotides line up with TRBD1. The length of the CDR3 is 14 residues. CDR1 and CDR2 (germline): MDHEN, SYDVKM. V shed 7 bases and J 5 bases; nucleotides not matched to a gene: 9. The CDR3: CASTATGDTYGYTF. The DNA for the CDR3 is TGTGCCAGCACCGCGACAGGGGATACGTATGGCTACACCTTC.

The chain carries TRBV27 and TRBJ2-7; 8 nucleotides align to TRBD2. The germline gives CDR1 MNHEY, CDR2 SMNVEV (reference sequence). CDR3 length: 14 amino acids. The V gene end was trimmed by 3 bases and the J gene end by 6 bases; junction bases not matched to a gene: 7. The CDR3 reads CASSLDGAGVEQYF. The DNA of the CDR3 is TGTGCCAGCAGTTTGGATGGAGCGGGAGTCGAGCAGTACTTC.

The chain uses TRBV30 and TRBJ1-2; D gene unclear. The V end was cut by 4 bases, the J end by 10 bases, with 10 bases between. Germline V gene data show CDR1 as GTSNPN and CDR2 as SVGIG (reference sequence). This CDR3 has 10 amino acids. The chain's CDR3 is CAWTIPAYTF. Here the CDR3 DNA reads TGTGCCTGGACGATCCCTGCCTACACCTTC. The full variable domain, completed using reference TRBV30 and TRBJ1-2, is SQTIHQWPATLVQPVGSPLSLECTVEGTSNPNLYWYRQAAGRGLQLLFYSVGIGQISSEVPQNLSASRPQDRQFILSSKKLLLSDSGFYLCAWTIPAYTFGSGTRLTVV.

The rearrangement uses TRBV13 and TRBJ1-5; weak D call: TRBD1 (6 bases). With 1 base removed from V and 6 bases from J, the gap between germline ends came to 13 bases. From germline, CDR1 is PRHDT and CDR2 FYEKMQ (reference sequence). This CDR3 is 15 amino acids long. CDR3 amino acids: CASSLESEGGQPQHF. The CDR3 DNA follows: TGTGCCAGCAGCTTAGAATCGGAGGGGGGTCAGCCCCAGCATTTT.

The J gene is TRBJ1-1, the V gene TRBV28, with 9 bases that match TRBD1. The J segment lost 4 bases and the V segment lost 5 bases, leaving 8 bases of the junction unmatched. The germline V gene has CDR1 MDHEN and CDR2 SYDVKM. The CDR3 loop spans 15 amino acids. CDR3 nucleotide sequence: TGTGCCAGCAGTCCCTGGACAGGGGCGAGCACTGAAGCTTTCTTT. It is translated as CASSPWTGASTEAFF.

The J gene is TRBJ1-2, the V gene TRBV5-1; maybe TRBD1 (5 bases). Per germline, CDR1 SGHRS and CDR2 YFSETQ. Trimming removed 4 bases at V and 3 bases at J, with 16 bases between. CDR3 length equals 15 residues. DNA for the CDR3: TGCGCCAGCAGCCCGACCAGGGATGGGGACTATGGCTACACCTTC. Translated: CASSPTRDGDYGYTF.

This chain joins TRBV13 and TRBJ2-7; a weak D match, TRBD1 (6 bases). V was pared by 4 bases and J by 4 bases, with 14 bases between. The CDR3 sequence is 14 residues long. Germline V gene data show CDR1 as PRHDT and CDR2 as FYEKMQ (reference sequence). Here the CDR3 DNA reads TGTGCCAGCAGCTCAGGGGCGCTGTTGTACGAGCAGTACTTC. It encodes CASSSGALLYEQYF.

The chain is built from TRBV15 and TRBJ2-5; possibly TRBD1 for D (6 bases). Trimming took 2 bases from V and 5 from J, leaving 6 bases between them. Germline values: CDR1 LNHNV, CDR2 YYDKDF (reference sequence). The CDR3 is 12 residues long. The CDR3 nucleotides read TGTGCCACCAGCAGACAGGGGGAGACCCAGTACTTC. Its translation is CATSRQGETQYF.

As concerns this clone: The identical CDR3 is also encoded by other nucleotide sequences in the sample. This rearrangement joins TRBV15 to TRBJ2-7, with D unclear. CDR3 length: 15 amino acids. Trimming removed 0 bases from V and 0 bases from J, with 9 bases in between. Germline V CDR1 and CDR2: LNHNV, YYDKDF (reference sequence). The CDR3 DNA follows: TGTGCCACCAGCAGAGATCTGGGATCCTCCTACGAGCAGTACTTC. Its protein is CATSRDLGSSYEQYF.

The CDR3 nucleotides are TGTGCCAGCAGCAACGACAGGGGAGCCTACGAGCAGTACTTC. Translating gives CASSNDRGAYEQYF. The V call is TRBV7-9, the J call TRBJ2-5; 8 bases are shared with TRBD1. The J call is in doubt because the DNA end fits TRBJ2-7 better. The germline CDR1 and CDR2 sequences are SEHNR and FQNEAQ (reference sequence). This CDR3 comprises 14 residues.

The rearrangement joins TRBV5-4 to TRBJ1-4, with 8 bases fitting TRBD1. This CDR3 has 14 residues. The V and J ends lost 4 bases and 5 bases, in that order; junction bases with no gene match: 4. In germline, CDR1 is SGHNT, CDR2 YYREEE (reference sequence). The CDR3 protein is CASSGQGENEKLFF. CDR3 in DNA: TGTGCCAGCAGCGGACAGGGTGAGAATGAAAAACTGTTTTTT.

The CDR3 region is CASSQRDVSPLHF. CDR3 nucleotide sequence: TGCGCCAGCAGCCAGAGGGATGTCTCACCCCTCCACTTT. This chain uses TRBV4-1 with TRBJ1-6; D gene unclear. CDR3 size: 13 residues. CDR1 MGHRA and CDR2 YSYEKL come from the germline V gene. Trimming removed 3 bases at V and 10 bases at J, with 10 bases between.

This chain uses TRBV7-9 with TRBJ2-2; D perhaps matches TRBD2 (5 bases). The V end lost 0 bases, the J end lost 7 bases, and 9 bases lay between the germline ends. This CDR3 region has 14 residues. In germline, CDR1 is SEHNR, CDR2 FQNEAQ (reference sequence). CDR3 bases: TGTGCCAGCAGCTTAGCGTACGGGGACGGGGAGCTGTTTTTT. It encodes CASSLAYGDGELFF.

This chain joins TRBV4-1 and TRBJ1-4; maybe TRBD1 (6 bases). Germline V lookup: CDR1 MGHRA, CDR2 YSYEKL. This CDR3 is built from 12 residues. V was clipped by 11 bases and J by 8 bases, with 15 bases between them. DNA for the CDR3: TGCGCCGGAAAGGGAGGGGGGGAAAAACTGTTTTTT. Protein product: CAGKGGGEKLFF.

This CDR3 reads CASSLFNSPLHF. The CDR3 nucleotides are TGTGCCAGCAGTTTATTTAATTCACCCCTCCACTTT. This rearrangement joins TRBV28 to TRBJ1-6; D gene unclear. Trimming cost V 1 base and J 6 bases, with 1 base left between them. CDR1 is MDHEN and CDR2 is SYDVKM in the germline V gene. The CDR3 contains 12 residues.

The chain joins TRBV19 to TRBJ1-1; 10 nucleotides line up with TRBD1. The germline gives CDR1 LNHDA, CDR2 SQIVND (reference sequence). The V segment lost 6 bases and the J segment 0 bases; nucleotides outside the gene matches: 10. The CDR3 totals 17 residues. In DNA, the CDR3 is TGTGCCAGTAGGGGACCGGGACAGGGGATGGTGAACACTGAAGCTTTCTTT. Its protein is CASRGPGQGMVNTEAFF.

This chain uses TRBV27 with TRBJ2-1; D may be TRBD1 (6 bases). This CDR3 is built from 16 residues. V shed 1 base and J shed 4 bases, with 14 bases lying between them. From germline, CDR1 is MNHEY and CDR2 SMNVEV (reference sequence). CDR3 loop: CASSLWGPGIYNEQFF. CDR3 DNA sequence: TGTGCCAGCAGTTTATGGGGGCCGGGAATATACAATGAGCAGTTCTTC.

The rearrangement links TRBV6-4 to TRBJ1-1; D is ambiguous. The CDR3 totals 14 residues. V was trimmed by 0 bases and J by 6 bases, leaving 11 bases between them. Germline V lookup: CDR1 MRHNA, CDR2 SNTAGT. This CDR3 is CASSDSKGNAEAFF. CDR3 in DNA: TGTGCCAGCAGTGACTCCAAGGGAAACGCTGAAGCTTTCTTT.

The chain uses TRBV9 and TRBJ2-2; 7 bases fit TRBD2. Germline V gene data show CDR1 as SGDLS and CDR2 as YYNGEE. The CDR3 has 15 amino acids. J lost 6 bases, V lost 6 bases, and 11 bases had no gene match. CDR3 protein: CASTGMGSGPGELFF. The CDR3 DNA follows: TGTGCCAGCACCGGTATGGGTAGCGGGCCCGGGGAGCTGTTTTTT. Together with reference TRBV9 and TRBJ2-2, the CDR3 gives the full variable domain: DSGVTQTPKHLITATGQRVTLRCSPRSGDLSVYWYQQSLDQGLQFLIQYYNGEERAKGNILERFSAQQFPDLHSELNLSSLELGDSALYFCASTGMGSGPGELFFGEGSRLTVL.

The CDR3 loop reads CASSLGVAGQANYGYTF. The DNA for the CDR3 is TGTGCCAGCAGTTTAGGAGTGGCAGGCCAAGCTAACTATGGCTACACCTTC. This chain joins TRBV28 and TRBJ1-2; D gene unclear. V gave up 2 bases and J gave up 0 bases, with 16 bases separating them. Germline V lookup: CDR1 MDHEN, CDR2 SYDVKM. The CDR3 has 17 residues.

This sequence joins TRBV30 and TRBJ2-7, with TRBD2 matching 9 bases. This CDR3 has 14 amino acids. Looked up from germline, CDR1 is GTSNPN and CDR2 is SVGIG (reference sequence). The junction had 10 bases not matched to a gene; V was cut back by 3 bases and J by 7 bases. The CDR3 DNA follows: TGTGCCTGGAGATGGCGGGAGGGCCAGGGGGAGCAGTACTTC. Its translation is CAWRWREGQGEQYF.

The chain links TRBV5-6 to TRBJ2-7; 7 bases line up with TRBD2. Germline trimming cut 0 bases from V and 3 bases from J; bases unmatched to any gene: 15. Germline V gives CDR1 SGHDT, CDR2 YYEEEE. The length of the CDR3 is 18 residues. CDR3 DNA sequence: TGTGCCAGCAGCTTGGTTCGGAGCCCAGCGGGAAGTGTCTACGAGCAGTACTTC. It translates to CASSLVRSPAGSVYEQYF.

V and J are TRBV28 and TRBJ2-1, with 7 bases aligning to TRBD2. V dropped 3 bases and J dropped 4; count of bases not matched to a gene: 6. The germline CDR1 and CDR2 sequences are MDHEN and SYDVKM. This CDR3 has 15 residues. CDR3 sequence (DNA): TGTGCCAGCAGTTTGGTACTAGCGAGTTACAATGAGCAGTTCTTC. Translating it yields CASSLVLASYNEQFF.

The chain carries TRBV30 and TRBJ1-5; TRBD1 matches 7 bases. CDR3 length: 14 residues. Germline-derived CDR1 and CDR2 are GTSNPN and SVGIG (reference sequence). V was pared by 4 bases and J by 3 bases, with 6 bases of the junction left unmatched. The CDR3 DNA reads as TGTGCCTGGACAGGGGGAATGGACAATCAGCCCCAGCATTTT. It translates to CAWTGGMDNQPQHF. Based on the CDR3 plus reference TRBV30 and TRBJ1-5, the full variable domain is SQTIHQWPATLVQPVGSPLSLECTVEGTSNPNLYWYRQAAGRGLQLLFYSVGIGQISSEVPQNLSASRPQDRQFILSSKKLLLSDSGFYLCAWTGGMDNQPQHFGDGTRLSIL.

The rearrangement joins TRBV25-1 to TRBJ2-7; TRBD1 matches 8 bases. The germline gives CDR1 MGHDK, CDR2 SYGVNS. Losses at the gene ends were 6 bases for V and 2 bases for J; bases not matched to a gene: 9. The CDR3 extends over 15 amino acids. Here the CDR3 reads CASSAGTGKTYEQYF. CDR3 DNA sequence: TGTGCCAGCAGCGCCGGGACAGGCAAAACCTACGAGCAGTACTTC.